The next 6 T cell receptor beta chains were all read from a single sample in a study of T cells in Graves' hyperthyroidism and ophthalmopathy. RNA transcripts yielded amplified TCR beta CDR3 regions. The HTBI primer set was used in a first-round RT-PCR of the TCR CDR3. Each CDR3 protein gets one entry after TCRdb re-called the multiplex PCR reads with MiXCR. The profile shows 400,000 to 600,000 distinct CDR3 sequences, less than 25% of them singletons. Sequencing was carried out using blood. The receptor source for this set is a man aged 18 to 30 with Graves' hyperthyroidism.

This clonotype was seen at least ten times. The V and J genes are TRBV14 and TRBJ1-1; D unresolved. The length of the CDR3 is 15 residues. Germline CDR1 SGHDN, CDR2 FVKESK. Trimming stripped 4 bases from V and 0 bases from J, with 12 bases between. The CDR3 is CASSPLLFVNTEAFF. The CDR3 nucleotides read TGTGCCAGCAGCCCCCTACTGTTTGTGAACACTGAAGCTTTCTTT.

This clonotype was detected ten times or more. V usage is TRBV6-2 or TRBV6-3 and J usage is TRBJ1-2, with D uncertain. V gave up 5 bases and J gave up 6 bases, with 13 bases separating them. Germline V gene sequence: CDR1 MNHEY, CDR2 SVGEGT. This CDR3 has 13 amino acids. The CDR3 here is CASSGPGPDGYTF. CDR3 nucleotides: TGTGCCAGCAGTGGTCCGGGTCCCGATGGCTACACCTTC.

This clonotype has a count of ten or more. The rearrangement links TRBV6-2 or TRBV6-3 to TRBJ2-2; TRBD2 aligns across 14 bases. This CDR3 is built from 19 residues. CDR1 is MNHEY, CDR2 SVGEGT, per germline. The ends lost 2 bases at V and 5 bases at J; junction bases unmatched: 10. In nucleotides, the CDR3 is TGTGCCAGCAGTTACGCGGGACTAGCGGGGGCTTGGGAGACCGGGGAGCTGTTTTTT. Amino acids: CASSYAGLAGAWETGELFF.

The sample holds a few counts of this clonotype. J is TRBJ2-5 and V is TRBV6-1; the D gene could be TRBD1 or TRBD2 (5 bases each). With 7 bases removed from V and 2 bases from J, the gap between germline ends came to 14 bases. Germline values: CDR1 MNHNS, CDR2 SASEGT. This CDR3 spans 14 amino acids. CDR3 DNA: TGTGCCAGCAAATTTTCGGGGCGACAAGAGACCCAGTACTTC. This encodes CASKFSGRQETQYF.

Many counts were recorded for this clonotype. V and J are TRBV9 and TRBJ2-7; 8 bases map to TRBD1. The V gene end was trimmed by 2 bases and the J gene end by 6 bases; junction bases not matched to a gene: 4. CDR1 and CDR2 (germline): SGDLS, YYNGEE. This CDR3 is 13 amino acids long. This CDR3 is CASSVRQGTEQYF. In DNA form, the CDR3 reads TGTGCCAGCAGCGTCCGACAGGGGACCGAGCAGTACTTC.

This clonotype has a count of ten or more. This chain links TRBV27 with TRBJ2-7; weak D call: TRBD2 (5 bases). The CDR3 extends over 14 amino acids. The V and J ends lost 5 bases and 0 bases respectively, with 11 bases between them. Germline CDR1 MNHEY, CDR2 SMNVEV (reference sequence). The CDR3 here is CASSTTGSSYEQYF. CDR3 DNA: TGTGCCAGCAGTACCACGGGGAGCTCCTACGAGCAGTACTTC.